This T cell receptor beta chain is from a study of glioma-infiltrating T cells after dendritic cell vaccination. Study at large: Dendritic cells derived from monocytes and pulsed with autologous tumor lysate formed the vaccine.

Study-level results: The cohort had few patients with full blood and tumor sets.

The CDR3 consists of 15 residues. Germline V gene lookup returns CDR1 SGHRS and CDR2 YFSETQ. The V and J ends lost 5 bases and 4 bases, in that order; junction bases with no gene match: 6. The time point here: after dendritic cell vaccination, including at tumor progression/relapse. Turning to this clone: Its antigen is as yet unknown.

The PCR used 60 V beta and 13 J beta primers. The data were produced by immunoSEQ multiplex PCR, yet TCRdb's version contains in-frame clones alone and is incomplete. The sample includes roughly 60,000 clones, around nine tenths of them seen just once. The material sequenced was blood, taken after dendritic cell vaccination. The TCR comes from a human donor with glioblastoma. This chain uses TRBV5-1 with TRBJ1-6; TRBD1 matches at 7 bases. The CDR3 DNA reads TGCGCCAGCAGTCCGACAGGGAGGTATAATTCACCCCTCCACTTT. Its protein product is CASSPTGRYNSPLHF.